This TCR beta chain was sequenced in a study of T cells in Graves' hyperthyroidism and ophthalmopathy. RNA transcripts gave rise to amplified TCR beta CDR3 regions. RT-PCR in the first round (using the HTBI primer set) targeted the TCR CDR3. MiXCR was run by TCRdb on the multiplex PCR reads, yielding one entry per CDR3 protein. The table lists approximately 740,000 distinct CDR3 sequences, 14% of them singletons. Trimming shortened V by 6 bases and J by 3 bases, and 8 bases separated the two germline ends. This CDR3 is 13 amino acids long. Germline assignment: CDR1 MGHRA and CDR2 YSYEKL. The sample was blood. This receptor was obtained from a woman aged 18-29 years with Graves' hyperthyroidism. This rearrangement joins TRBV4-1 to TRBJ1-4; tentatively, D is TRBD1 (5 bases). CDR3 nucleotides: TGCGCCAGCAGTCGACAGCCTAATGAAAAACTGTTTTTT. It yields the protein CASSRQPNEKLFF.